The 23 T cell receptor beta chains presented below share a single source sample, sequenced in a study of tumor-infiltrating lymphocytes in primary liver carcinoma. The source of the blood RNA was unsorted whole blood, and germline DNA was extracted as well. Production of TCR beta cDNA used approximately 0.55 ug total RNA together with a constant-region primer. Slightly modified ARM-PCR served as the procedure for the TCR beta libraries. These libraries came from three rounds of nested multiplex PCR. With TRBV1-TRBV30 forward primers and a C-beta reverse primer, the first two PCR rounds were run for roughly 10 cycles each. TCRdb reprocessed the multiplex PCR reads via MiXCR and lists one record per CDR3 protein. The repertoire consists of 250,000 to 400,000 distinct CDR3 sequences, with 60% to 80% occurring once and the leading ten covering approximately 9.4%. Material for sequencing was peripheral blood. All receptors come from a man between 35 and 55 years old with primary liver carcinoma and hepatitis B virus infection.

Comment on this clonotype: A much more abundant neighbour one base away suggests this may be a read error. As the CDR3 is not closed by the conserved phenylalanine or tryptophan, this likely results from a read error. The chain is built from TRBV29-1 and TRBJ2-7; 7 bases line up with TRBD1. The ends lost 6 bases at V and 4 bases at J; junction bases unmatched: 15. The CDR3 consists of 15 residues. The germline CDR1 and CDR2 sequences are SQVTM and ANQGSEA. The CDR3 DNA is TGCAGCGTCGCTTACCCCGGGACAGAGATTTACGAGCAGTACATC. This sequence encodes CSVAYPGTEIYEQYI.

A single count supports this clonotype. The rearrangement links TRBV7-2 to TRBJ2-7; perhaps TRBD2 as D (5 bases). The CDR3 runs 16 residues. Germline CDR1 is SGHTA and CDR2 is FQGNSA. Trimming cost V 5 bases and J 2 bases, with 19 bases left between them. CDR3 bases: TGTGCCAGCAGCAGGATTCGACGGGATTACGCCTACGAGCAGTACTTC. Translated, it gives CASSRIRRDYAYEQYF.

Notes on this clonotype: A much larger clonotype is one base distant, so this may be a read error. V gene TRBV6-1 combines with J gene TRBJ2-5; 10 nucleotides align to TRBD2. CDR3 size: 15 residues. Losses at the gene ends were 7 bases for V and 5 bases for J; bases not matched to a gene: 10. The V gene's germline CDR1 is MNHNS and CDR2 SASEGT. The CDR3, as DNA: TGTGCCAGCAACAAAGCGGGAGGGGCAATGGAGACCCAGTACTTC. Residues: CASNKAGGAMETQYF.

Of note for this clonotype: The junction differs from germline at one of its ends, possibly a read error. The chain couples TRBV7-2 to TRBJ2-7; 9 nucleotides agree with TRBD1. The CDR3 has 13 residues. Germline values: CDR1 SGHTA, CDR2 FQGNSA. Here the CDR3 reads CASSSTGGGELYF. CDR3 nucleotide sequence: TGTGCCAGCAGCTCGACAGGGGGGGGCGAGCTGTACTTC.

The chain has TRBV5-1 and TRBJ2-7, with D possibly being TRBD2 (6 bases). Germline lookup yields CDR1 SGHRS and CDR2 YFSETQ. This CDR3 is built from 15 residues. Trimming left V 4 bases short and J 4 bases short, with 18 bases between. The CDR3 DNA reads as TGCGCCAGCAGCCCTCTAACGGGACTCGGATACGAGCAGTACTTC. This gives the protein CASSPLTGLGYEQYF.

The chain combines TRBV11-2 with TRBJ1-2; D is uncertain. The ends were cut back, 1 base at V and 9 bases at J, with 12 bases in the middle. Germline loops: CDR1 SGHAT, CDR2 FQNNGV. The CDR3 sequence is 13 residues long. CDR3 in amino acids: CASSLAPTYCYTF. The CDR3 nucleotides read TGTGCCAGCAGCTTAGCCCCTACGTATTGCTACACCTTC. The full variable domain, with the rest looked up from reference TRBV11-2 and TRBJ1-2, is EAGVAQSPRYKIIEKRQSVAFWCNPISGHATLYWYQQILGQGPKLLIQFQNNGVVDDSQLPKDRFSAERLKGVDSTLKIQPAKLEDSAVYLCASSLAPTYCYTFGSGTRLTVV.

Comments on this clonotype: One end of the junction varies from germline; a read error may be responsible. The chain has TRBV4-3 and TRBJ2-5, with D perhaps matching TRBD1 (5 bases). This CDR3 has 17 amino acids. Germline V gene lookup returns CDR1 LGHNA and CDR2 YSLEER. The CDR3 region has the DNA TGCGCCAGCACCCAAGAGGCGCAGGGTTCGCATCAAGAGACCCAGTACTTC. This gives the protein CASTQEAQGSHQETQYF.

Notes on this clonotype: The junction shows a germline mismatch at one end, possibly a read error. The chain couples TRBV7-8 to TRBJ2-1; TRBD2 aligns across 8 bases. This CDR3 has 16 residues. Per the germline V gene, CDR1 is SGHVS and CDR2 is FQNEAQ. The CDR3 protein is CASNLAGGRSFNEQFF. The CDR3 DNA sequence: TGTGCCAGCAACTTAGCCGGCGGGAGGAGTTTCAATGAGCAGTTCTTC.

This clonotype was counted between two and nine times. The CDR3 does not end in the conserved phenylalanine or tryptophan, so this is likely a read error. The V and J genes are TRBV5-1 and TRBJ1-5; D is unresolved. V lost 0 bases, J lost 11 bases, and 12 bases lay in between. CDR1 SGHRS and CDR2 YFSETQ come from the germline V gene. The CDR3 consists of 13 residues. The CDR3, as DNA: TGCGCCAGCAGCTTGGAGCCGGCGGAAACCCAGCATTCT. This translates into CASSLEPAETQHS.

Comment on this clonotype: A much larger clonotype is one base distant, so this may be a read error. This rearrangement joins TRBV6-5 to TRBJ1-1, with TRBD1 as a possible D gene (5 bases). The CDR3 length is 12 residues. Germline V gene sequence: CDR1 MNHEY, CDR2 SVGAGI. This CDR3 is CASSRMGVKLSF. The CDR3 DNA reads TGTGCCAGCAGCCGCATGGGGGTCAAGCTTTCTTTT.

Remarks on this clonotype: Possible read error: a much larger clone is one base away. CDR3 sequence: CASRATGGGLDIQYF. The CDR3 coding sequence is TGTGCCAGCAGAGCAACAGGGGGCGGACTAGACATTCAGTACTTC. This chain connects TRBV12-3 or TRBV12-4 to TRBJ2-4; 9 bases fit TRBD1. This CDR3 has 15 amino acids. Unmatched junction bases numbered 11, after V lost 6 bases and J lost 8 bases.

This clonotype was counted between two and nine times. This may stem from a read error, because a much larger clone lies one nucleotide away. This sequence joins TRBV6-1 and TRBJ2-3; D gene unclear. Germline loops: CDR1 MNHNS, CDR2 SASEGT. CDR3 length: 11 residues. CDR3 sequence: CASSDTDRQYF. In DNA form, the CDR3 reads TGTGCCAGCAGTGACACAGATAGGCAGTATTTT.

Notes on this clonotype: This may come from a read error, since a much larger clone is one base off. The V and J genes are TRBV12-3 or TRBV12-4 and TRBJ2-7, with D unclear. V was cut by 6 bases and J by 7 bases, with 13 bases left in between. The CDR3 runs 12 residues. This CDR3 is CASRAHGLEQYF. The DNA of the CDR3 is TGTGCCAGCAGAGCCCACGGTCTTGAGCAGTACTTC.

A note on this clonotype: One junction end disagrees with the germline gene, perhaps due to a read error. V and J are TRBV5-1 and TRBJ2-7; 8 nucleotides agree with TRBD2. CDR3 length equals 15 residues. The germline gives CDR1 SGHRS, CDR2 YFSETQ. CDR3 DNA sequence: TGTGCCAGCAGCTGGGGGACTAGTACCCCCCACGAGCAGTACTTC. Its translation is CASSWGTSTPHEQYF. Filled out from reference TRBV5-1 and TRBJ2-7, the complete variable domain reads KAGVTQTPRYLIKTRGQQVTLSCSPISGHRSVSWYQQTPGQGLQFLFEYFSETQRNKGNFPGRFSGRQFSNSRSEMNVSTLELGDSALYLCASSWGTSTPHEQYFGPGTRLTVT.

As to this clonotype: A read error may explain this, as a much larger clone is one base away. V gene TRBV24-1 combines with J gene TRBJ1-4; weak D call: TRBD1 (5 bases). Germline V lookup: CDR1 KGHDR, CDR2 SFDVKD. The CDR3 extends over 16 amino acids. The CDR3 DNA reads TGTGCCACCAGTGGTCCCGGGGACGGCTCTAATGAAAGACTGTTTTTT. Translation: CATSGPGDGSNERLFF.

Turning to this clonotype: An end of the junction does not agree with germline; a read error may underlie this. Here the CDR3 DNA reads TGTGCCAGCAGGAGGGGACAGTCCTACGAGCACTACTTC. It yields the protein CASRRGQSYEHYF. The chain links TRBV5-4 to TRBJ2-7; 7 bases are shared with TRBD1. The CDR3 extends over 13 amino acids. CDR1 and CDR2 (germline): SGHNT, YYREEE (reference sequence).

The chain joins TRBV10-3 to TRBJ2-5; D unclear. Between the trimmed V and J ends, which lost 5 bases and 2 bases, there was a span of 15 bases. Per germline, CDR1 ENHRY and CDR2 SYGVKD. The CDR3 runs 15 residues. CDR3 amino acids: CAISSIEGQQETQYF. The CDR3 DNA is TGTGCCATCAGTTCCATCGAAGGGCAGCAAGAGACCCAGTACTTC.

The chain uses TRBV5-1 and TRBJ2-3, with TRBD2 matching 7 bases. Trimming at V came to 5 bases and at J to 0 bases, leaving 6 bases not matched to a gene. The CDR3 is made up of 15 amino acids. Per germline, CDR1 SGHRS and CDR2 YFSETQ. CDR3 loop: CASRRRTSSTDTQYF. The CDR3 DNA reads as TGCGCCAGCAGGCGACGGACTAGTAGCACAGATACGCAGTATTTT. Complete variable domain (other parts from reference TRBV5-1 and TRBJ2-3): KAGVTQTPRYLIKTRGQQVTLSCSPISGHRSVSWYQQTPGQGLQFLFEYFSETQRNKGNFPGRFSGRQFSNSRSEMNVSTLELGDSALYLCASRRRTSSTDTQYFGPGTRLTVL.

In regard to this clonotype: A much larger clone differs by one base, so this may be a read error. The chain carries TRBV6-1 and TRBJ2-3; tentatively, D is TRBD1 (5 bases). Germline V gene sequence: CDR1 MNHNS, CDR2 SASEGT. The V gene lost 7 bases and the J gene lost 6 bases, with 17 bases spanning the gap. The CDR3 length is 14 residues. As DNA, the CDR3 is TGTGCCAGCATTTACTCGACAGTCACGGATACGCAGTATTTT. Amino acid sequence: CASIYSTVTDTQYF.

This clonotype was seen only once. This may arise from a read error, as a much more abundant clone is one base away. The chain has TRBV6-5 and TRBJ2-1; possibly TRBD2 for D (5 bases). This CDR3 spans 12 amino acids. Germline V lookup: CDR1 MNHEY, CDR2 SVGAGI. The CDR3 is CASSYSEEKQLF. The CDR3 DNA sequence: TGTGCCAGCAGTTACTCGGAGGAAAAGCAGTTGTTC.

This clonotype was counted a few times. Given a much more abundant clone one base away, this may be a read error. The chain combines TRBV12-3 or TRBV12-4 with TRBJ2-2, with 13 positions matching TRBD2. The CDR3 spans 16 residues. The CDR3 reads CASSQGLAGVTRELFF. CDR3 nucleotide sequence: TGTGCCAGCAGTCAAGGACTAGCGGGAGTCACCAGGGAGCTGTTTTTT.

Of note for this clonotype: A much larger clone differs from this one at a single base, so this may be a read error. The rearrangement uses TRBV4-1 and TRBJ1-5; D not certain. Germline V lookup: CDR1 MGHRA, CDR2 YSYEKL. The CDR3 length is 15 residues. The CDR3 coding sequence is TGCGCCAGCAGCCAAGATGGAAACGGCAATCAGCCCCAGCAATTT. Its protein is CASSQDGNGNQPQQF.

With respect to this clonotype: A much bigger clone sits one base away, suggesting this may be a read error. The CDR3 DNA reads as TGCAGCGTTGATAAGGGACCGCCCAGTGAGCAGTTCTTC. This encodes CSVDKGPPSEQFF. This chain links TRBV29-1 with TRBJ2-1; D is perhaps TRBD1 or TRBD2 (5 bases each). There are 13 residues in the CDR3. CDR1 is SQVTM, CDR2 ANQGSEA, per germline. The germline V and J ends were trimmed by 3 bases and 9 bases, with 15 bases remaining between them.